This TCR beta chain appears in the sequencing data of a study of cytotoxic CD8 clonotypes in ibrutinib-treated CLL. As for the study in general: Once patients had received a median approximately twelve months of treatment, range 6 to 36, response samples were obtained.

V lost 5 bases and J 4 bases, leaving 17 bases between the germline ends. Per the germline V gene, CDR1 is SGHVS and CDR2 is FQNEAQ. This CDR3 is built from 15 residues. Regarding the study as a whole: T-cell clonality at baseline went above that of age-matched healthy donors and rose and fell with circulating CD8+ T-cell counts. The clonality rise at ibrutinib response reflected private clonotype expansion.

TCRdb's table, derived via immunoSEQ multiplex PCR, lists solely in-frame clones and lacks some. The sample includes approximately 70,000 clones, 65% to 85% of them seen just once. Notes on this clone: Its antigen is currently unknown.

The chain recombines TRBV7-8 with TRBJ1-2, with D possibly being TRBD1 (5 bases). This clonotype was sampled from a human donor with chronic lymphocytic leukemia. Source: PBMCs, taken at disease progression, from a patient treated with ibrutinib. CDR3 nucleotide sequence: TGTGCCAGCAGCGCTAGGATAGGTGGGGGCTATGGCTACACCTTC. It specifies CASSARIGGGYGYTF. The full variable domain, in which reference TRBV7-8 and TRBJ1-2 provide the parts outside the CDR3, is GAGVSQSPRYKVAKRGQDVALRCDPISGHVSLFWYQQALGQGPEFLTYFQNEAQLDKSGLPSDRFFAERPEGSVSTLKIQRTQQEDSAVYLCASSARIGGGYGYTFGSGTRLTVV.